This T cell receptor (beta chain) derives from a study of beta chain features in type 1 diabetes. Study-level background: Sorted cells, approximately 110 million in number, were examined across all samples.

Germline V gene lookup returns CDR1 MDHEN and CDR2 SYDVKM. CDR3 length: 13 residues. Trimming removed 7 bases from V and 5 bases from J, with 14 bases in between. Regarding this clone: Antigen unknown.

Notes on the study in general: VDJ junctions from type 1 diabetes patients carried fewer insertions and larger deletions. The study found moderately but significantly shorter TCRB CDR3s in all four CD4+ subsets of Type 1 diabetes patients. Still unanswered here is whether HLA type influences TCRB rearrangement.

The isolated RNA, all of it, was reverse transcribed, so expressed TCRB transcripts were what got sequenced. TCRdb's table, derived via immunoSEQ multiplex PCR, lists solely in-frame clones and lacks some. The sample lists about 140,000 clones; about 13% were seen once. Each sorted fraction was over 95% pure. This sequence joins TRBV28 and TRBJ2-5, with D tentatively TRBD1 or TRBD2 (5 bases each). This TCR was sampled from a man aged 18 to 30 with type 1 diabetes. The sequenced sample consisted of central memory CD4+ T cells from blood. The CDR3 bases are TGTGCCAGCACCTTCGGGGCTTTGGAGACCCAGTACTTC. This encodes CASTFGALETQYF. Complete variable domain (other parts from reference TRBV28 and TRBJ2-5): DVKVTQSSRYLVKRTGEKVFLECVQDMDHENMFWYRQDPGLGLRLIYFSYDVKMKEKGDIPEGYSVSREKKERFSLILESASTNQTSMYLCASTFGALETQYFGPGTRLLVL.